This entry lists 29 T cell receptor beta chains sequenced from one sample in a study of T cell repertoires in cytomegalovirus infection. TCRdb processed the reads anew with MiXCR; each CDR3 protein has one entry. The data contain roughly 200,000 distinct CDR3 sequences, 9.5% of them singletons. Sequencing input: PBMCs. The receptors shown here come from a human donor in good health (CMV status not recorded). Some clones in this sample may be carry-over from other donors' samples.

The rearrangement links TRBV14 to TRBJ2-1, with D unclear. CDR1 and CDR2 (germline): SGHDN, FVKESK. CDR3 length equals 14 residues. Trimming removed 1 base from V and 2 bases from J, with 6 bases in between. CDR3 sequence: CASSQGNTYNEQFF. CDR3 sequence (DNA): TGTGCCAGCAGCCAAGGGAATACCTACAATGAGCAGTTCTTC.

This clonotype occurred many times. The gene calls are TRBV5-4 and TRBJ2-2; 8 bases match TRBD1. Germline lookup yields CDR1 SGHNT and CDR2 YYREEE (reference sequence). J lost 1 base, V lost 5 bases, and 4 bases had no gene match. The CDR3 has 15 residues. The CDR3 loop is CASRPGTGNTGELFF. CDR3 DNA: TGTGCCAGCAGGCCGGGGACAGGGAACACCGGGGAGCTGTTTTTT.

At least ten counts were recorded for this clonotype. This sequence joins TRBV7-2 and TRBJ2-3; D is tentatively TRBD1 or TRBD2 (6 bases each). The CDR3 has 15 residues. Between the trimmed V and J ends, which lost 5 bases and 2 bases, there was a span of 14 bases. Germline lookup yields CDR1 SGHTA and CDR2 FQGNSA. The CDR3 sequence is CASSPIRGLTDTQYF. CDR3 nucleotides: TGTGCCAGCAGCCCCATCAGGGGACTCACAGATACGCAGTATTTT.

This clonotype was counted between two and nine times. V gene TRBV30 combines with J gene TRBJ1-5, with 9 bases lining up with TRBD1. The CDR3 totals 16 residues. Per the germline V gene, CDR1 is GTSNPN and CDR2 is SVGIG (reference sequence). V lost 3 bases, J lost 10 bases, and 16 bases stayed unmatched. DNA of the CDR3: TGTGCCTGGAGCACGGGGCTAGGGACAGGGAAACGACCCCAGCATTTT. This translates into CAWSTGLGTGKRPQHF.

The table lists this clonotype with many counts. The chain recombines TRBV12-3 or TRBV12-4 with TRBJ2-5; 11 nucleotides agree with TRBD2. The CDR3 has 17 amino acids. The ends lost 1 base at V and 4 bases at J; junction bases unmatched: 8. CDR3 residues: CASSLGRLAGWGETQYF. DNA for the CDR3: TGTGCCAGCAGTTTAGGACGACTAGCGGGATGGGGAGAGACCCAGTACTTC.

Comment on this clonotype: This may arise from a read error, as a much more abundant clone is one base away. The V and J genes are TRBV7-2 and TRBJ2-7, with TRBD1 matching over 8 bases. This CDR3 region has 11 residues. CDR1 is SGHTA and CDR2 is FQGNSA in the germline V gene. CDR3 DNA sequence: TGTGGCAGCAGCGGACCGGGACAGGAGACCTTC. It specifies CGSSGPGQETF.

The chain recombines TRBV28 with TRBJ2-3, with 9 nucleotides matching TRBD2. Germline values: CDR1 MDHEN, CDR2 SYDVKM. This CDR3 region has 17 residues. V dropped 3 bases and J dropped 0; count of bases not matched to a gene: 7. The CDR3 protein is CASSFWPSGTSTDTQYF. In DNA form, the CDR3 reads TGTGCCAGCAGTTTTTGGCCTAGCGGGACTAGCACAGATACGCAGTATTTT.

The CDR3 loop is CSARRPTGGAGGYTF. The DNA of the CDR3 is TGCAGTGCTAGAAGGCCGACAGGGGGCGCAGGGGGCTACACCTTC. J is TRBJ1-2 and V is TRBV20-1, with TRBD1 identical over 10 bases. V shed 2 bases and J 8 bases; nucleotides not matched to a gene: 11. The CDR3 length is 15 residues. The germline V gene encodes CDR1 DFQATT and CDR2 SNEGSKA (reference sequence).

This clonotype occurred many times. The V call is TRBV7-2, the J call TRBJ1-1, with 8 nucleotides matching TRBD1. Germline CDR1 SGHTA, CDR2 FQGNSA. This CDR3 has 16 amino acids. The trim removed 0 bases at V and 1 base at J, leaving 4 bases unmatched. CDR3 amino acids: CASSLALGQGNTEAFF. CDR3 coding DNA: TGTGCCAGCAGCTTAGCTTTAGGACAGGGGAACACTGAAGCTTTCTTT.

The table lists this clonotype with a few counts. The V call is TRBV6-6, the J call TRBJ2-1; the match to TRBD2 covers 7 bases. The CDR3 consists of 17 residues. The J segment lost 1 base and the V segment lost 4 bases, leaving 10 bases of the junction unmatched. The germline V gene encodes CDR1 MNHNY and CDR2 SVGAGI (reference sequence). CDR3 sequence: CASSWTPGLGSYNEQFF. In DNA, the CDR3 is TGTGCCAGCAGTTGGACTCCAGGACTAGGGTCCTACAATGAGCAGTTCTTC.

The chain links TRBV7-8 to TRBJ2-1; D remains ambiguous. With the DNA end fitting TRBJ2-7 better, the J assignment may be wrong. Germline assignment: CDR1 SGHVS and CDR2 FQNEAQ. The length of the CDR3 is 13 residues. The CDR3 sequence: CASSSQANNEQYF. The CDR3 DNA reads TGTGCCAGCAGCTCCCAGGCGAACAATGAGCAGTACTTC.

This clonotype was found many times. The chain combines TRBV6-6 with TRBJ1-1; D is unclear. Per the germline V gene, CDR1 is MNHNY and CDR2 is SVGAGI (reference sequence). V dropped 0 bases and J dropped 6 bases, with 17 bases sitting between them. This CDR3 spans 16 amino acids. The CDR3 DNA reads as TGTGCCAGCAGTTACTCGGGCTCCTCTCGGGTTCCTGAAGCTTTCTTT. Its protein is CASSYSGSSRVPEAFF.

V is TRBV18 and J is TRBJ2-1; D is tentatively TRBD1 or TRBD2 (6 bases each). The CDR3 has 16 amino acids. V was trimmed by 6 bases and J by 7 bases, leaving 22 bases between them. Per the germline V gene, CDR1 is KGHSH and CDR2 is LQKENI. The DNA for the CDR3 is TGTGCCAGCTCGGCTATACCGGGCCTAGGGGGGAATGAGCAGTTCTTC. Protein: CASSAIPGLGGNEQFF.

This clonotype was seen repeatedly, ten times or more. This sequence joins TRBV5-6 and TRBJ1-5; D is unclear. V gave up 2 bases and J gave up 1 base, with 10 bases separating them. The CDR3 is 15 amino acids. Germline CDR1 reads SGHDT; CDR2 reads YYEEEE. CDR3 coding DNA: TGTGCCAGCAGCTTAGGGTCTCCCAGCAATCAGCCCCAGCATTTT. Translation: CASSLGSPSNQPQHF.

This clonotype counts as medium-sized. The V gene is TRBV7-9, the J gene TRBJ1-6; 10 bases align to TRBD1. This CDR3 region has 17 residues. The V gene's germline CDR1 is SEHNR and CDR2 FQNEAQ (reference sequence). V lost 5 bases and J lost 9; bases outside the gene matches: 13. The CDR3 DNA reads as TGTGCCAGCAGCACGCACGATAGACAGGGGGCAGGTTCACCCCTCCACTTT. It specifies CASSTHDRQGAGSPLHF.

The table lists this clonotype with many counts. This chain links TRBV7-2 with TRBJ2-1; D uncertain. CDR1 and CDR2 from the germline V gene are SGHTA and FQGNSA. CDR3 length equals 13 residues. V was shortened by 5 bases and J by 10 bases, with 15 bases between the two germline ends. CDR3 in amino acids: CASSPDWALEQFF. CDR3 bases: TGTGCCAGCAGCCCTGACTGGGCCCTGGAGCAGTTCTTC.

This clonotype was seen a handful of times. This sequence joins TRBV28 and TRBJ1-6, with 9 bases aligning to TRBD1. CDR3 length: 15 amino acids. Trimming took 5 bases from V and 8 from J; bases not matched to a gene: 7. Germline lookup yields CDR1 MDHEN and CDR2 SYDVKM. The DNA for the CDR3 is TGTGCCAGCAGTGGGACAGGGCCCCGGGATTCACCCCTCCACTTT. This codes for CASSGTGPRDSPLHF.

This clonotype occurred many times. This chain links TRBV12-3 or TRBV12-4 with TRBJ2-1, with TRBD2 identical over 7 bases. Trimming removed 3 bases from V and 0 bases from J; junction bases left unmatched: 5. The CDR3 runs 16 residues. This chain's CDR3 is CASSLIGGSSYNEQFF. The CDR3 region has the DNA TGTGCCAGCAGTTTGATCGGGGGGTCCTCCTACAATGAGCAGTTCTTC.

This clonotype appeared many times. V usage is TRBV6-5 and J usage is TRBJ1-2; a possible D gene is TRBD1 (5 bases). Germline V CDR1 and CDR2: MNHEY, SVGAGI. V was shortened by 6 bases and J by 8 bases, with 16 bases between the two germline ends. The CDR3 has 13 residues. Here the CDR3 reads CASSPGEGVGYTF. For the CDR3, the DNA is TGTGCCAGCAGCCCCGGTGAAGGGGTAGGCTACACCTTC.

This clonotype was recorded many times. The gene calls are TRBV19 and TRBJ1-1; 12 bases are a match to TRBD1. After removal of 4 bases from V and 5 bases from J, the junction contained 14 bases not matched to a gene. The CDR3 loop spans 18 amino acids. The germline CDR1 and CDR2 sequences are LNHDA and SQIVND (reference sequence). CDR3 in amino acids: CASSTVRDRGRSGTEAFF. The DNA of the CDR3 is TGTGCCAGTAGTACCGTCCGGGACAGGGGGCGTTCAGGTACTGAAGCTTTCTTT.

This clonotype was picked up a small number of times. The chain couples TRBV20-1 to TRBJ1-5, with TRBD1 identical over 7 bases. The CDR3 contains 15 residues. After removal of 1 base from V and 9 bases from J, the junction contained 12 bases not matched to a gene. Germline V gene lookup returns CDR1 DFQATT and CDR2 SNEGSKA (reference sequence). The CDR3 DNA sequence: TGCAGTGCTAGAGGCGGGGGGGGACAGTCCGGGCCCCAGCATTTT. Translated, it gives CSARGGGGQSGPQHF.

This clonotype was found many times. The genes are TRBV7-2 and TRBJ1-2; D gene ambiguous. The germline V and J ends were trimmed by 5 bases and 0 bases, with 7 bases remaining between them. CDR1 SGHTA and CDR2 FQGNSA come from the germline V gene. The CDR3 is made up of 13 amino acids. Written as DNA, the CDR3 is TGTGCCAGCAGCCCGTTACCTAACTATGGCTACACCTTC. This encodes CASSPLPNYGYTF.

This clonotype occurred many times. The CDR3 is CAISESGIGSGANVLTF. The CDR3 nucleotides read TGTGCCATCAGTGAGTCGGGGATTGGATCTGGGGCCAACGTCCTGACTTTC. This rearrangement joins TRBV10-3 to TRBJ2-6; D call uncertain. The V gene lost 0 bases and the J gene lost 1 base, with 10 bases spanning the gap. CDR1 is ENHRY, CDR2 SYGVKD, per germline. CDR3 size: 17 residues.

V is TRBV6-2 or TRBV6-3 and J is TRBJ2-2, with D possibly being TRBD2 (6 bases). V was pared by 0 bases and J by 1 base, with 6 bases between. The germline V gene has CDR1 MNHEY and CDR2 SVGEGT. The CDR3 extends over 15 amino acids. CDR3 bases: TGTGCCAGCAGTTACTCCGGGGGGAACACCGGGGAGCTGTTTTTT. Its translation is CASSYSGGNTGELFF.

This clonotype was recorded at least ten times. The chain couples TRBV25-1 to TRBJ2-6, with D hard to call. The CDR3 length is 17 residues. The germline CDR1 and CDR2 sequences are MGHDK and SYGVNS. The V gene lost 3 bases and the J gene lost 0 bases, with 12 bases spanning the gap. The CDR3 sequence is CASSEWTVSSGANVLTF. In DNA, the CDR3 is TGTGCCAGCAGTGAGTGGACGGTGAGCTCTGGGGCCAACGTCCTGACTTTC.

This clonotype occurred many times. This rearrangement joins TRBV7-2 to TRBJ1-1; 8 bases match TRBD1. The CDR3 spans 15 residues. The V gene's germline CDR1 is SGHTA and CDR2 FQGNSA. Unmatched junction bases numbered 9, after V lost 7 bases and J lost 2 bases. The DNA for the CDR3 is TGTGCCAGCACGAAAGGAGGACAGGGAAACACTGAAGCTTTCTTT. Protein: CASTKGGQGNTEAFF.

The chain couples TRBV7-8 to TRBJ2-2; 12 bases map to TRBD1. Germline CDR1 is SGHVS and CDR2 is FQNEAQ. This CDR3 has 17 residues. J lost 5 bases, V lost 1 base, and 5 bases had no gene match. The CDR3 sequence: CASSLVGTGGRTGELFF. The CDR3 region has the DNA TGTGCCAGCAGCTTAGTAGGGACAGGGGGCCGTACCGGGGAGCTGTTTTTT.

This clonotype showed up many times. This chain uses TRBV7-2 with TRBJ1-4, with 8 nucleotides matching TRBD1. The junction had 6 bases not matched to a gene; V was cut back by 5 bases and J by 7 bases. This CDR3 region has 14 residues. Per the germline V gene, CDR1 is SGHTA and CDR2 is FQGNSA. The CDR3 loop is CASSPGQGGEKLFF. The CDR3, as DNA: TGTGCCAGCAGCCCCGGACAGGGTGGTGAAAAACTGTTTTTT. The whole variable domain, filled in from reference TRBV7-2 and TRBJ1-4, reads GAGVSQSPSNKVTEKGKDVELRCDPISGHTALYWYRQSLGQGLEFLIYFQGNSAPDKSGLPSDRFSAERTGGSVSTLTIQRTQQEDSAVYLCASSPGQGGEKLFFGSGTQLSVL.

This clonotype was recorded many times. The gene calls are TRBV7-2 and TRBJ1-2; 7 nucleotides agree with TRBD1. CDR3 length: 15 residues. V trimming: 4 bases; J trimming: 5 bases; junction bases outside the gene matches: 10. From germline, CDR1 is SGHTA and CDR2 FQGNSA. This CDR3 reads CASSSTTGWHYGYTF. The CDR3 DNA reads as TGTGCCAGCAGCTCAACGACAGGGTGGCATTATGGCTACACCTTC.